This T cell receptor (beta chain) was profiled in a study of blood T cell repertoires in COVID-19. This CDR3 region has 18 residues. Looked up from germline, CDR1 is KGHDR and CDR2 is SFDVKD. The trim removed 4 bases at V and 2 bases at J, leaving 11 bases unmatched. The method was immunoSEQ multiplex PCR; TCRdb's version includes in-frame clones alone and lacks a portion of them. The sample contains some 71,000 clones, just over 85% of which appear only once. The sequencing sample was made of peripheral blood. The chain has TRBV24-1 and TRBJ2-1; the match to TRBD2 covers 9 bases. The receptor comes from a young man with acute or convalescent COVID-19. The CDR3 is CATSDPRRGGSAYNEQFF. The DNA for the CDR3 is TGTGCCACCAGTGACCCCAGGCGGGGGGGGTCCGCCTACAATGAGCAGTTCTTC.